This is a list of T cell receptor beta chains from one sample in a study of regulatory T cells in long-lasting Graves disease. TCRdb redid the calling of the multiplex PCR reads with MiXCR, one entry per CDR3 protein. There are 620,000 or so distinct CDR3 sequences in the sample; about 15% occur only once, and 18% lies in the top ten. These data were also reused for a study on T cells in Graves' hyperthyroidism and ophthalmopathy.

The sequencing used peripheral blood mononuclear cells (PBMCs), collected at new diagnosis, from a patient treated with antithyroid drugs. The receptors stem from a woman aged 30 to 39 with Graves disease. CDR3s include the opening cysteine and the closing phenylalanine or tryptophan. The order of the fields is V gene, J gene, clone size, D gene, CDR3 length, CDR3 protein, CDR3 DNA. D genes are given only for firm matches. Rows give clone size only sometimes, using once, few, many, or a class for an expanded clone.

TRBV20-1	TRBJ2-5	.	TRBD2	15	CSARLAGGPGETQYF	TGCAGTGCTAGACTAGCGGGAGGGCCGGGGGAGACCCAGTACTTC
TRBV3-1	TRBJ1-6	.	.	16	CASSTAGPRVHSPLHF	TGTGCCAGCAGCACGGCCGGGCCCCGTGTGCATTCACCCCTCCACTTT
TRBV18	TRBJ2-5	many	.	14	CASSPPMGQETQYF	TGTGCCAGCTCACCACCGATGGGACAAGAGACCCAGTACTTC
TRBV7-3	TRBJ1-1	many	.	13	CASSPLGFTEAFF	TGTGCCAGCAGCCCTCTGGGCTTTACTGAAGCTTTCTTT
TRBV6-2/TRBV6-3	TRBJ2-2	.	.	14	CASKQGLYTGELFF	TGTGCCAGCAAACAGGGTTTATACACCGGGGAGCTGTTTTTT
TRBV12-3/TRBV12-4	TRBJ2-2	many	.	12	CASHSNTGELFF	TGTGCCAGCCACAGCAACACCGGGGAGCTGTTTTTT
TRBV19	TRBJ2-1	few	TRBD2	16	CASNPGGRAAVDEQFF	TGTGCCAGTAACCCCGGCGGGAGGGCCGCTGTCGATGAGCAGTTCTTC
TRBV30	TRBJ1-2	many	.	12	CAWSAGTYGYTF	TGTGCCTGGAGTGCAGGGACTTATGGCTACACCTTC
TRBV28	TRBJ1-2	many	TRBD1	13	CASSFLTGVGYTF	TGTGCCAGCAGTTTTCTTACAGGGGTTGGCTACACCTTC
TRBV19	TRBJ2-1	many	.	18	CASIGIKQGRSSYNEQFF	TGTGCCAGTATTGGTATCAAACAGGGAAGGAGCTCCTACAATGAGCAGTTCTTC
TRBV7-9	TRBJ2-3	many	.	15	CASSLGDRSTDTQYF	TGTGCCAGCAGCTTAGGCGACAGATCAACAGATACGCAGTATTTT
TRBV9	TRBJ1-1	many	.	13	CASSVQMRTEAFF	TGTGCCAGCAGCGTGCAAATGAGGACTGAAGCTTTCTTT
TRBV5-1	TRBJ2-3	many	.	15	CASSSRRPATDTQYF	TGCGCCAGCAGCTCCCGGAGGCCCGCAACAGATACGCAGTATTTT
TRBV2	TRBJ2-6	many	.	16	CASSGGSGKAISVLTF	TGTGCCAGCAGTGGGGGGTCCGGGAAGGCGATCAGCGTCCTGACTTTC
TRBV11-2	TRBJ2-1	many	.	12	CASSLVRNEQFF	TGTGCCAGCAGCTTAGTGCGCAATGAGCAGTTCTTC
TRBV5-1	TRBJ1-2	few	.	15	CASSPGVEGNYGYTF	TGCGCCAGCAGCCCCGGGGTTGAGGGTAACTATGGCTACACCTTC
TRBV19	TRBJ2-1	few	TRBD2	17	CASSPRLAGESFDEQFF	TGTGCCAGTAGTCCGCGACTAGCGGGAGAGAGTTTCGATGAGCAGTTCTTC
TRBV12-3/TRBV12-4	TRBJ2-1	many	TRBD2	17	CASSPDWTSGAYNEQFF	TGTGCCAGCAGCCCTGACTGGACTAGCGGGGCCTACAATGAGCAGTTCTTC
TRBV6-6	TRBJ2-7	many	.	14	CASSYSRQAYEQYF	TGTGCCAGCAGTTACTCGAGGCAGGCCTACGAGCAGTACTTC
TRBV5-1	TRBJ2-7	many	TRBD1	15	CASSQGTGPSYEQYF	TGTGCCAGCAGCCAAGGGACAGGGCCCTCCTACGAGCAGTACTTC
TRBV18	TRBJ1-4	many	.	11	CASSPGEKLFF	TGTGCCAGCAGCCCCGGTGAAAAACTGTTTTTT
TRBV14	TRBJ2-1	few	.	14	CASSQGTTYNEQFF	TGTGCCAGCAGCCAAGGGACAACTTACAATGAGCAGTTCTTC
TRBV19	TRBJ2-1	many	TRBD2	15	CASSGRASGSNEQFF	TGTGCCAGTAGTGGGCGTGCGAGCGGGAGTAATGAGCAGTTCTTC
TRBV9	TRBJ1-1	.	.	15	CASSVGGPMGTEAFF	TGTGCCAGCAGCGTAGGTGGCCCAATGGGTACTGAAGCTTTCTTT
TRBV18	TRBJ1-1	.	.	16	CASSPTLQSMNTEAFF	TGTGCCAGCTCACCAACGCTACAGAGTATGAACACTGAAGCTTTCTTT
TRBV30	TRBJ2-5	.	TRBD2	15	CAWSISGGPRETQYF	TGTGCCTGGAGTATCAGCGGGGGGCCTCGGGAGACCCAGTACTTC
TRBV6-2/TRBV6-3	TRBJ1-3	many	.	13	CASSYDSGNTIYF	TGTGCCAGCAGTTACGACTCTGGAAACACCATATATTTT
TRBV5-1	TRBJ1-1	many	TRBD1	14	CASSPGQRNTEAFF	TGCGCCAGCAGCCCGGGACAGCGGAACACTGAAGCTTTCTTT
TRBV13	TRBJ1-1	.	.	15	CASSLGLAWNTEAFF	TGTGCCAGCAGCTTAGGACTCGCCTGGAACACTGAAGCTTTCTTT
TRBV6-2/TRBV6-3	TRBJ2-3	few	TRBD2	18	CASSYSVTSGLYTDTQYF	TGTGCCAGCAGTTACTCGGTTACTAGCGGGCTTTACACAGATACGCAGTATTTT
TRBV28	TRBJ2-2	many	.	14	CAISERGRTGELFF	TGTGCCATTTCTGAGAGGGGTCGGACCGGGGAGCTGTTTTTT
TRBV5-1	TRBJ2-5	.	TRBD2	16	CASSRGLAAVQETQYF	TGCGCCAGCAGCCGGGGACTAGCGGCCGTTCAAGAGACCCAGTACTTC
TRBV7-2	TRBJ1-1	many	TRBD1	14	CASSFDRASTEAFF	TGTGCCAGCAGCTTTGACAGGGCGAGCACTGAAGCTTTCTTT
TRBV12-3/TRBV12-4	TRBJ1-4	many	.	15	CASSFIGAGEEKLFF	TGTGCCAGCAGTTTTATCGGGGCGGGGGAGGAAAAACTGTTTTTT
TRBV5-1	TRBJ2-1	.	.	16	CASSFLGPESYNEQFF	TGCGCCAGCAGCTTTCTGGGTCCCGAATCCTACAATGAGCAGTTCTTC
TRBV20-1	TRBJ2-5	many	.	15	CSAPGRGSQQETQYF	TGCAGTGCTCCCGGCAGAGGGTCCCAGCAAGAGACCCAGTACTTC
TRBV2	TRBJ1-6	.	TRBD1	13	CAGGTAYNSPLHF	TGTGCCGGAGGGACAGCTTATAATTCACCCCTCCACTTT
TRBV28	TRBJ1-2	many	.	14	CASSLAGSYYGYTF	TGTGCCAGCAGTTTGGCCGGGAGCTACTATGGCTACACCTTC
TRBV19	TRBJ2-1	.	TRBD2	17	CASMGLAGGEGYNEQFF	TGTGCCAGTATGGGGCTAGCGGGAGGCGAGGGATACAATGAGCAGTTCTTC
TRBV2	TRBJ2-3	.	.	14	CASNPRAGADTQYF	TGTGCCAGCAACCCGCGAGCGGGTGCAGATACGCAGTATTTT
TRBV20-1	TRBJ2-7	many	.	13	CSARRAETYEQYF	TGCAGTGCTAGACGGGCGGAAACCTACGAGCAGTACTTC
TRBV7-8	TRBJ1-3	few	.	15	CASTQQLMAGNTIYF	TGTGCCAGCACTCAACAGCTCATGGCGGGAAACACCATATATTTT
TRBV3-1	TRBJ1-2	few	.	14	CASSQGLGESGYTF	TGTGCCAGCAGCCAAGGCCTGGGGGAGTCGGGCTACACCTTC
TRBV7-8	TRBJ1-1	many	.	13	CASSSWAATEAFF	TGTGCCAGCAGCTCGTGGGCAGCCACTGAAGCTTTCTTT